Below are 24 T cell receptor beta chains sequenced from a single sample in a study. From the RT-PCR reads, TCRdb called clonotypes with MiXCR, one entry per CDR3 protein. The table records almost 700,000 distinct CDR3 sequences, approximately 15% of them present only once. The sequencing sample was made of memory CD4+ T cells from blood. Receptor source: a female donor in good health, serving as a healthy control.

The chain employs TRBV10-3 and TRBJ2-5, with 9 bases lining up with TRBD1. Trimming at V came to 6 bases and at J to 5 bases, leaving 19 bases not matched to a gene. The germline gives CDR1 ENHRY, CDR2 SYGVKD. The CDR3 loop spans 18 amino acids. CDR3 amino acids: CAISTMGQGPGEWETQYF. CDR3 DNA sequence: TGTGCCATCAGCACAATGGGACAGGGCCCGGGGGAATGGGAGACCCAGTACTTC.

Only a few counts were recorded for this clonotype. CDR3 loop: CASSPNIAGGPGYF. DNA of the CDR3: TGTGCCAGCAGCCCTAATATAGCGGGGGGGCCTGGGTACTTC. The V and J genes are TRBV7-2 and TRBJ2-5; 11 nucleotides match TRBD2. CDR3 length equals 14 residues. Trimming cost V 5 bases and J 13 bases; bases outside gene matches: 12. The germline gives CDR1 SGHTA, CDR2 FQGNSA.

Only a few counts were recorded for this clonotype. The V call is TRBV29-1, the J call TRBJ2-5; weak D call: TRBD1 (5 bases). The V and J ends lost 8 bases and 5 bases respectively, with 15 bases between them. CDR1 is SQVTM and CDR2 is ANQGSEA in the germline V gene. The CDR3 is 12 amino acids. The CDR3 DNA reads TGCAGCACATTGGACAAAGGGGAGACCCAGTACTTC. It encodes CSTLDKGETQYF.

J is TRBJ1-6 and V is TRBV12-3 or TRBV12-4; weak D call: TRBD1 (6 bases). The V and J ends lost 7 bases and 10 bases respectively, with 17 bases between them. CDR3 size: 14 residues. The CDR3 coding sequence is TGTGCCAGCACCCCCACAGGGTCAAGGTCACCCCTCCACTTT. Its protein is CASTPTGSRSPLHF.

This clonotype showed up just a few times. The V and J genes are TRBV7-7 and TRBJ2-1, with 9 bases matching TRBD2. The CDR3 covers 15 residues. CDR1 and CDR2 from the germline V gene are SSHAT and FNYEAQ (reference sequence). With V trimmed by 1 base and J by 7 bases, 5 bases remained unmatched. The CDR3 DNA sequence: TGTGCCAGCAGCTTAGGCGGGGGGGGAGAAAATGAGCAGTTCTTC. Residues: CASSLGGGGENEQFF.

The sample holds a few counts of this clonotype. The rearrangement links TRBV6-5 to TRBJ2-1, with 8 nucleotides matching TRBD1. The CDR3 runs to 15 residues. The V gene's germline CDR1 is MNHEY and CDR2 SVGAGI. V gave up 8 bases and J gave up 8 bases; unmatched junction bases: 14. CDR3 DNA sequence: TGTGCCAGCGTAAGAGCCGGGACAGGTATTTATGAGCAGTTCTTC. This translates into CASVRAGTGIYEQFF.

This clonotype was seen ten or more times. The chain uses TRBV3-1 and TRBJ2-7; D is unclear. The CDR3 has 14 amino acids. Germline V gene lookup returns CDR1 LGHDT and CDR2 YNNKEL (reference sequence). The ends were cut back, 4 bases at V and 0 bases at J, with 10 bases in the middle. The CDR3 spells CASSPHGPSYEQYF. The CDR3 nucleotides read TGTGCCAGCAGCCCGCACGGACCCTCCTACGAGCAGTACTTC.

The V gene is TRBV5-1, the J gene TRBJ2-1; 9 nucleotides align to TRBD1. The CDR3 totals 15 residues. Germline CDR1 is SGHRS and CDR2 is YFSETQ. V dropped 4 bases and J dropped 3; count of bases not matched to a gene: 5. The CDR3 DNA is TGCGCCAGCAGCGTGAGACAGGGGGGCTACAATGAGCAGTTCTTC. The encoded protein is CASSVRQGGYNEQFF. The variable domain in full, completed from reference TRBV5-1 and TRBJ2-1, reads KAGVTQTPRYLIKTRGQQVTLSCSPISGHRSVSWYQQTPGQGLQFLFEYFSETQRNKGNFPGRFSGRQFSNSRSEMNVSTLELGDSALYLCASSVRQGGYNEQFFGPGTRLTVL.

This clonotype showed up just a few times. The chain recombines TRBV7-9 with TRBJ1-6; TRBD1 aligns across 9 bases. CDR1 and CDR2 from the germline V gene are SEHNR and FQNEAQ (reference sequence). V trimming: 4 bases; J trimming: 3 bases; junction bases outside the gene matches: 1. CDR3 length equals 15 residues. CDR3 residues: CASSSTGGYNSPLHF. CDR3 in DNA: TGTGCCAGCAGCTCGACAGGGGGCTATAATTCACCCCTCCACTTT.

This chain links TRBV9 with TRBJ2-7; 13 bases line up with TRBD2. This CDR3 has 18 residues. Trimming took 2 bases from V and 2 from J; bases not matched to a gene: 10. Germline loops: CDR1 SGDLS, CDR2 YYNGEE. The CDR3 region has the DNA TGTGCCAGCAGCGTGGGACTAGCGGGAACTTTCGACACCTACGAGCAGTACTTC. Translating it yields CASSVGLAGTFDTYEQYF.

This clonotype was recorded a few times. The rearrangement links TRBV5-1 to TRBJ2-3, with D possibly matching TRBD2 (5 bases). V was clipped by 4 bases and J by 0 bases, with 15 bases between them. The CDR3 covers 16 residues. Germline V CDR1 and CDR2: SGHRS, YFSETQ. The CDR3 bases are TGCGCCAGCAGCCCAGGACTCGATCCTAGCACAGATACGCAGTATTTT. It is translated as CASSPGLDPSTDTQYF.

In its sample, this clonotype was seen a few times. V gene TRBV7-7 combines with J gene TRBJ2-5; D is perhaps TRBD1 (5 bases). V dropped 0 bases and J dropped 6 bases, with 14 bases sitting between them. The CDR3 contains 15 residues. Germline lookup yields CDR1 SSHAT and CDR2 FNYEAQ (reference sequence). The CDR3 DNA reads TGTGCCAGCAGCTTAGCGATCGGGCAGGGTCAGACCCAGTACTTC. It encodes CASSLAIGQGQTQYF.

The chain employs TRBV5-1 and TRBJ2-1, with 9 positions matching TRBD1. This CDR3 is built from 16 residues. V gave up 0 bases and J gave up 5 bases; unmatched junction bases: 6. Germline lookup yields CDR1 SGHRS and CDR2 YFSETQ. The CDR3 DNA sequence: TGCGCCAGCAGCTTGGCGTTCGGGACAGGGAACAATGAGCAGTTCTTC. This codes for CASSLAFGTGNNEQFF.

This clonotype was found many times. This sequence joins TRBV12-3 or TRBV12-4 and TRBJ2-2; D is possibly TRBD2 (5 bases). The CDR3 length is 17 residues. Trimming stripped 1 base from V and 0 bases from J, with 12 bases between. CDR3 sequence: CASSLGARGSNTGELFF. CDR3 in DNA: TGTGCCAGCAGTTTAGGTGCCCGGGGATCGAACACCGGGGAGCTGTTTTTT.

The CDR3 DNA is TGTGCCAGCAGCATTTCAACAGGCGGGGAGCTGTTTTTT. This codes for CASSISTGGELFF. This rearrangement joins TRBV7-3 to TRBJ2-2; possibly TRBD1 for D (5 bases). Germline loops: CDR1 SGHTA, CDR2 FQGTGA. The CDR3 consists of 13 residues. V was cut by 5 bases and J by 7 bases, with 11 bases left in between.

The chain uses TRBV6-2 or TRBV6-3 and TRBJ1-5, with TRBD1 identical over 10 bases. The V gene end was trimmed by 5 bases and the J gene end by 4 bases; junction bases not matched to a gene: 8. The CDR3 is 16 residues long. Germline CDR1 and CDR2: MNHEY and SVGEGT. The CDR3 loop is CASSPVTGGFNQPQHF. The CDR3, as DNA: TGTGCCAGCAGTCCGGTGACAGGGGGCTTTAATCAGCCCCAGCATTTT.

This clonotype was seen repeatedly, ten times or more. The chain uses TRBV6-5 and TRBJ1-6; 7 nucleotides match TRBD1. The V segment lost 2 bases and the J segment 7 bases; nucleotides outside the gene matches: 2. The CDR3 sequence is 14 residues long. Germline CDR1 and CDR2: MNHEY and SVGAGI. Here the CDR3 DNA reads TGTGCCAGCAGTTACGCAGGGGGGAATTCACCCCTCCACTTT. As protein: CASSYAGGNSPLHF.

This clonotype has a count of ten or more. J is TRBJ1-4 and V is TRBV6-5; possible D gene TRBD1, 6 bases. V was pared by 6 bases and J by 4 bases, with 15 bases between. CDR1 is MNHEY and CDR2 is SVGAGI in the germline V gene. The CDR3 is 15 residues long. For the CDR3, the DNA is TGTGCCAGCAGGAAAGTGACAGGCGGTAATGAAAAACTGTTTTTT. It is translated as CASRKVTGGNEKLFF.

This clonotype showed up just a few times. The chain couples TRBV20-1 to TRBJ1-2; the D gene is possibly TRBD1 (5 bases). The CDR3 loop spans 13 amino acids. From germline, CDR1 is DFQATT and CDR2 SNEGSKA (reference sequence). Trimming took off 7 bases at V and 4 bases at J, with 16 bases between the two ends. In DNA, the CDR3 is TGCAGTGACGTCCCGGGGGGTGGCTATGGCTACACCTTC. It codes for CSDVPGGGYGYTF.

This clonotype was observed a few times. The V and J genes are TRBV18 and TRBJ2-7, with 7 bases fitting TRBD1. The CDR3 runs to 15 residues. CDR1 KGHSH and CDR2 LQKENI come from the germline V gene. With 4 bases clipped from V and 1 base from J, the junction kept 7 bases outside the gene matches. The DNA for the CDR3 is TGTGCCAGCTCACACACAGGGGTCAGGTCCTACGAGCAGTACTTC. This gives the protein CASSHTGVRSYEQYF.

The V and J genes are TRBV28 and TRBJ2-7, with 12 bases that match TRBD2. V dropped 7 bases and J dropped 1; count of bases not matched to a gene: 5. CDR1 is MDHEN, CDR2 SYDVKM, per germline. The CDR3 runs 15 residues. CDR3 protein: CASTSSGRDSYEQYF. The CDR3 DNA follows: TGTGCCAGCACCTCTAGCGGGAGGGATTCCTACGAGCAGTACTTC.

V is TRBV4-3 and J is TRBJ1-4; tentatively, D is TRBD1 (6 bases). From germline, CDR1 is LGHNA and CDR2 YSLEER. Trimming stripped 3 bases from V and 4 bases from J, with 15 bases between. This CDR3 is 16 amino acids long. CDR3 bases: TGCGCCAGCAGCCAGGCAAAGGGACACAGTAATGAAAAACTGTTTTTT. It is translated as CASSQAKGHSNEKLFF.

V and J are TRBV5-1 and TRBJ2-4; D remains unclear. The CDR3 runs to 13 residues. The V end lost 0 bases, the J end lost 6 bases, and 7 bases lay between the germline ends. Germline V gives CDR1 SGHRS, CDR2 YFSETQ. CDR3 nucleotides: TGCGCCAGCAGCTTGGGACTCCGAAACATTCAGTACTTC. Protein sequence: CASSLGLRNIQYF.

This clonotype was seen repeatedly, ten times or more. The chain joins TRBV29-1 to TRBJ2-5, with 15 bases that match TRBD2. V dropped 6 bases and J dropped 1; count of bases not matched to a gene: 3. Germline V gene data show CDR1 as SQVTM and CDR2 as ANQGSEA. This CDR3 comprises 15 residues. The CDR3 region has the DNA TGCAGCGTGTCGGGACTAGCGGGGGGCCAAGAGACCCAGTACTTC. Translated: CSVSGLAGGQETQYF. The full variable domain, rest sourced from reference TRBV29-1 and TRBJ2-5, is SAVISQKPSRDICQRGTSLTIQCQVDSQVTMMFWYRQQPGQSLTLIATANQGSEATYESGFVIDKFPISRPNLTFSTLTVSNMSPEDSSIYLCSVSGLAGGQETQYFGPGTRLLVL.